This T cell receptor (beta chain) was found in a study of PD-L1 blockade in urothelial cancer. Study context: Patients started atezolizumab around 2014, 1,200 mg intravenously every 3 weeks. Across blood samples, T cells had a median count of approximately 130,000.

Findings of the study overall: Tumor-associated TCR clones expanded more in blood at 3 weeks in patients with durable benefit.

Time point defined: peripheral blood 6 weeks after treatment start. On this clone: The antigen remains undetermined.

The assay was immunoSEQ multiplex PCR, and TCRdb's table has in-frame clones only and misses some. The table has 45,000 to 55,000 clones, under 85% seen once; the top ten hold 1.5% to 2%. Specimen: PBMCs, collected around atezolizumab (anti-PD-L1) treatment. This receptor was identified in a man aged 45-65 years with urothelial cancer.

CDR3 in DNA: TGCAGCGCCCTCGGACAGGGGACCTACAATGAGCAGTTCTTC. Amino acids: CSALGQGTYNEQFF. The chain combines TRBV29-1 with TRBJ2-1; 9 positions match TRBD1. The ends lost 7 bases at V and 2 bases at J; junction bases unmatched: 6. CDR3 size: 14 residues. In germline, CDR1 is SQVTM, CDR2 ANQGSEA.